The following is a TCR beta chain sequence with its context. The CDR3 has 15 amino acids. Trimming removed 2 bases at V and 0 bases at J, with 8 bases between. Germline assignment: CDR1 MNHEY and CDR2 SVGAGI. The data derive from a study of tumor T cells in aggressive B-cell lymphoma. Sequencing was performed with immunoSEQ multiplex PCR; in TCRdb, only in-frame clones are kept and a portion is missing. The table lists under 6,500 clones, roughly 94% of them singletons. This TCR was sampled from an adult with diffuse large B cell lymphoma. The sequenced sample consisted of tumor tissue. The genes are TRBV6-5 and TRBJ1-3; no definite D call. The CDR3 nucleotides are TGTGCCAGCAGTTACGAGGGAAGCTCTGGAAACACCATATATTTT. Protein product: CASSYEGSSGNTIYF.